A selection of T cell receptor beta chains follows, all from one sample in a study of identical twins. TCRdb reprocessed the 5' RACE reads with MiXCR, giving one entry per CDR3 protein. The profile covers some 460,000 distinct CDR3 sequences, with more than 13% appearing a single time and roughly 0.5% taken by the ten largest. These same data were also listed under a study on yellow fever vaccine responses in identical twins.

The specimen was CD4+ T cells sorted from blood. These receptors were taken from a woman aged 18 to 35 in good health. Each CDR3 is given with its conserved first and last residue.

TRBJ2-7 | 13 | TRBV20-1 | CSATISGPYEQYF
TRBJ2-1 | 17 | TRBV27 | CASSLRLAGDQDNEQFF
TRBJ2-3 | 11 | TRBV20-1 | CSALHTDTQYF
TRBJ1-5 | 13 | TRBV6-1 | CASATGGNQPQHF
TRBJ2-7 | 15 | TRBV4-3 | CASRHPGTGAYEQYF
TRBJ2-3 | 13 | TRBV5-1 | CASASGPTDTQYF
TRBJ2-2 | 16 | TRBV28 | CASTSSGLTNTGELFF
TRBJ2-5 | 12 | TRBV12-3/TRBV12-4 | CASTPGQETQYF
TRBJ2-1 | 13 | TRBV7-8 | CASSLLRWDEQFF
TRBJ2-1 | 16 | TRBV27 | CASSSPRTSGRNEQFF
TRBJ2-3 | 12 | TRBV20-1 | CNPLADTDTQYF
TRBJ2-7 | 15 | TRBV12-3/TRBV12-4 | CASSPQGRKAYEQYF
TRBJ1-1 | 14 | TRBV12-3/TRBV12-4 | CASSPTGVDTEAFF
TRBJ2-7 | 15 | TRBV27 | CASSARQGVVYEQYF